The present T cell receptor (beta chain) was sequenced within a study of CD8 T cells in Susac syndrome. Study-level points and caveats: The authors acknowledged that their TCR sequencing and HLA analysis involved a relatively small number of individuals.

When the RNA was reverse transcribed, random hexamers were used with an input of roughly 0.5 to 1 ug. Amplification of TCR beta CDR3 across 54 Vbeta and 13 Jbeta was performed with immunoSEQ multiplex PCR. TCRdb reprocessed the immunoSEQ multiplex PCR reads via MiXCR and lists one record per CDR3 protein. The sample consists of 250,000 to 350,000 distinct CDR3 sequences, 85% of them appearing once. About this clonotype: Its antigen is unidentified.

TCR beta sequences were obtained from blood CD8+ and CD4+ T cells. The source of this sequence is a human donor with multiple sclerosis. The sequenced sample consisted of CD8+ T cells from PBMCs.

The CDR3 bases are TGTGCCTGGAGTCCCGGGGGCCTAGCGGGAGGGGGAGAGACCCAGTACTTC. This sequence encodes CAWSPGGLAGGGETQYF. V gene TRBV30 combines with J gene TRBJ2-5; 12 bases align to TRBD2. This CDR3 is 17 amino acids long. Germline loops: CDR1 GTSNPN, CDR2 SVGIG (reference sequence). V gave up 2 bases and J gave up 4 bases; unmatched junction bases: 11.